The 6 T cell receptor beta chains given below trace back to one sample, sequenced in a study of regulatory T cells in long-lasting Graves disease. Time point here: newly diagnosed GD, antithyroid drugs for less than 3 months. RNA extracted from PBMCs served as the sequencing template. The authors built TCR beta libraries using iRepertoire HTBI primers and Arm-PCR of CDR3 regions. One entry per CDR3 protein, called by TCRdb with MiXCR from the multiplex PCR reads. In the table there are about 200,000 distinct CDR3 sequences, 15% to 20% of which are singletons. The source was peripheral blood mononuclear cells (PBMCs), collected at new diagnosis, from a patient treated with antithyroid drugs. The receptor source for this set is a female donor with Graves disease.

The V gene is TRBV19, the J gene TRBJ2-1, with 10 bases identical to TRBD2. J lost 2 bases, V lost 3 bases, and 4 bases had no gene match. Germline V gene sequence: CDR1 LNHDA, CDR2 SQIVND (reference sequence). This CDR3 region has 16 residues. The CDR3 DNA reads TGTGCCAGTAGTATGAGAGCGGGAGGGACCTACAATGAGCAGTTCTTC. Its protein is CASSMRAGGTYNEQFF.

Of note for this clonotype: Just one base apart from a much larger clone, this may be a read error. The genes are TRBV6-5 and TRBJ2-1; 8 nucleotides agree with TRBD2. This CDR3 comprises 16 residues. Germline CDR1 is MNHEY and CDR2 is SVGAGI. Unmatched junction bases numbered 11, after V lost 4 bases and J lost 6 bases. The CDR3 spells CASSSPGLGAPNEQFF. Here the CDR3 DNA reads TGTGCCAGCAGTTCCCCGGGACTAGGGGCGCCCAATGAGCAGTTCTTC.

The genes are TRBV6-2 or TRBV6-3 and TRBJ1-6; 9 positions match TRBD1. J lost 9 bases, V lost 6 bases, and 6 bases had no gene match. Germline-derived CDR1 and CDR2 are MNHEY and SVGEGT. CDR3 length: 14 residues. The CDR3 DNA reads TGTGCCAGCAGCGCCGGGACAGGGCTTTCACCCCTCCACTTT. Translation gives CASSAGTGLSPLHF.

This sequence joins TRBV30 and TRBJ1-1; D ambiguous. In germline, CDR1 is GTSNPN, CDR2 SVGIG (reference sequence). V dropped 0 bases and J dropped 1 base, with 21 bases sitting between them. CDR3 length: 18 amino acids. CDR3 bases: TGTGCCTGGAGTGTACGCCCGTCCGCCCCTAGGAAGAACACTGAAGCTTTCTTT. Amino acid sequence: CAWSVRPSAPRKNTEAFF.

V gene TRBV20-1 combines with J gene TRBJ2-7, with no clear D. V lost 3 bases and J 2 bases, leaving 8 bases between the germline ends. Germline assignment: CDR1 DFQATT and CDR2 SNEGSKA (reference sequence). The CDR3 runs to 12 residues. The DNA of the CDR3 is TGCAGTGCTAGCGTACGACCCTACGAGCAGTACTTC. Protein: CSASVRPYEQYF.

Concerning this clonotype: Since a much larger clone is just one base distant, this may be a read error. The rearrangement links TRBV11-3 to TRBJ2-5; D unresolved. V gave up 1 base and J gave up 2 bases, with 11 bases separating them. The germline CDR1 and CDR2 sequences are SGHNT and YENEEA. The CDR3 runs 15 residues. The CDR3 bases are TGTGCCAGCAGCTTAGCGGCAGGCTCGCAAGAGACCCAGTACTTC. Translation gives CASSLAAGSQETQYF.